This T cell receptor beta chain was found in a study of PD-1 blockade in classical Hodgkin lymphoma. Patients all relapsed after autologous stem cell transplantation, and there was variation in brentuximab vedotin exposure. The CDR3 runs 15 residues. Trimming took 0 bases from V and 5 from J, leaving 15 bases between them. The V gene's germline CDR1 is SGHNT and CDR2 YYREEE (reference sequence). Data came from immunoSEQ multiplex PCR; TCRdb stores just in-frame clones and leaves some out. The sample has about 20,000 clones, less than 85% seen once. This receptor was taken from a human donor with classical Hodgkin lymphoma. The rearrangement links TRBV5-4 to TRBJ2-7; maybe TRBD1 (5 bases). This specimen consisted of peripheral blood mononuclear cells (PBMCs), obtained at baseline. The DNA of the CDR3 is TGTGCCAGCAGCTTGGATTCAGGGTCGGTGGACGAGCAGTACTTC. Translated: CASSLDSGSVDEQYF.